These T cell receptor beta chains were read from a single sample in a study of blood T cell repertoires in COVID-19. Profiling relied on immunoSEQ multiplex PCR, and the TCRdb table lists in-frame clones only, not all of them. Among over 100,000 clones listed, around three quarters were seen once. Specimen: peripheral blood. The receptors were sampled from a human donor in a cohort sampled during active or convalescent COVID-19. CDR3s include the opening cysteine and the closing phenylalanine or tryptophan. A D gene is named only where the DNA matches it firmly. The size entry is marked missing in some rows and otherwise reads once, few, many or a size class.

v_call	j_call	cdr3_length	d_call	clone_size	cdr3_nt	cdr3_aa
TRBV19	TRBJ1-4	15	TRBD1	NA	TGTGCCAGTAGGCCCCAGGGGGCAACTAATGAAAAACTGTTTTTT	CASRPQGATNEKLFF
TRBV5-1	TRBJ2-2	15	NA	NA	TGCGCCAGCAGGATTGGACAGACGAACACCGGGGAGCTGTTTTTT	CASRIGQTNTGELFF
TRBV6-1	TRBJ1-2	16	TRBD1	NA	TGTGCCAGCAGTGAAGCTTGGGGACAGGGGGCCTATGGCTACACCTTC	CASSEAWGQGAYGYTF
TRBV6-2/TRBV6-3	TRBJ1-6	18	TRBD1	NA	TGTGCCAGCAGTAGACGAATCGGGACAGGGTTTTATGGATCACCCCTCCACTTT	CASSRRIGTGFYGSPLHF
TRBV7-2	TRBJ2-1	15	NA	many	TGTGCCAGCAGCCCTCCTCTAAGCTCCTACAATGAGCAGTTCTTC	CASSPPLSSYNEQFF
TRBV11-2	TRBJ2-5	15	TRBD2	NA	TGTGCCAGCAGCTCCCACGGGGGGGTCAAAGAGACCCAGTACTTC	CASSSHGGVKETQYF
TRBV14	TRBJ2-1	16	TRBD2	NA	TGTGCCAGCAGCCAAGGACGGACGGGGGGGTACAATGAGCAGTTCTTC	CASSQGRTGGYNEQFF
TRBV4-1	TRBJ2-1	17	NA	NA	TGCGCCAGCAGCCAAGGTGTTTACGGGAGAGGCTACAATGAGCAGTTCTTC	CASSQGVYGRGYNEQFF
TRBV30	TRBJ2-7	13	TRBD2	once	TGTGCCTGGAGTGCACTAGCGGGAGACGAGCAGTACTTC	CAWSALAGDEQYF
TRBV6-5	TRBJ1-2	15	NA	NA	TGTGCCAGCAGTTCACGACAGATCCCACACTATGGCTACACCTTC	CASSSRQIPHYGYTF
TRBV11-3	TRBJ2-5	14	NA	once	TGTGCCAGCAGCTTAGGTGTAGGGGTGAAGACCCAGTACTTC	CASSLGVGVKTQYF